This T cell receptor (beta chain) originates from a study of T cell responses to AZD1222 COVID-19 vaccine. About the study: Pooling covered second doses at about 4 or about 12 weeks.

Libraries were prepared by immunoSEQ multiplex PCR; TCRdb keeps only in-frame clonotypes and omits some of them. This sample has about 140,000 clones, with 89% found just once. CDR1 is KGHSH, CDR2 LQKENI, per germline. The V end lost 2 bases, the J end lost 4 bases, and 8 bases lay between the germline ends. This CDR3 region has 14 residues. Study-wide findings and caveats: Once two AZD1222 doses were given, Spike-specific TCR breadth and depth went up. At baseline, seropositivity was found in only six or seven AZD1222 recipients.

In the case of this clone: Antigen: not known.

Material: peripheral blood, obtained on day 0 of AZD1222 vaccination. The sequence came from an adult in good health. The chain recombines TRBV18 with TRBJ1-4; D is undetermined. The CDR3 loop is CASSPLTVNEKLFF. The CDR3 region has the DNA TGTGCCAGCTCACCATTAACAGTTAATGAAAAACTGTTTTTT. The full variable domain, with the rest looked up from reference TRBV18 and TRBJ1-4, is NAGVMQNPRHLVRRRGQEARLRCSPMKGHSHVYWYRQLPEEGLKFMVYLQKENIIDESGMPKERFSAEFPKEGPSILRIQQVVRGDSAAYFCASSPLTVNEKLFFGSGTQLSVL.